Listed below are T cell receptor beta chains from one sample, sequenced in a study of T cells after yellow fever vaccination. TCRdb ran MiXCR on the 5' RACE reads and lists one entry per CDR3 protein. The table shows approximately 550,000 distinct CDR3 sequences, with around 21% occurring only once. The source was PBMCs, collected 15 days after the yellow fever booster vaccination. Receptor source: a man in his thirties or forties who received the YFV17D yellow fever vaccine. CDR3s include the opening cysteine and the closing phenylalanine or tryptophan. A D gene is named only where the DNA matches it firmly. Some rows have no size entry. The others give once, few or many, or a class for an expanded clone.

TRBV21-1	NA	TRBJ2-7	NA	CATPLTLVAAYEQYF	TGTGCCACACCCCTTACGCTGGTAGCGGCCTACGAGCAGTACTTC
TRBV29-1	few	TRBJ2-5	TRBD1	CSVEGVRQGTQTQYF	TGCAGCGTTGAAGGGGTTAGACAGGGAACTCAGACCCAGTACTTC
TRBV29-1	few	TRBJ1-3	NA	CSVGGTAKNTIYF	TGCAGCGTGGGAGGGACCGCAAAAAACACCATATATTTT
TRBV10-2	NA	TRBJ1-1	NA	CASSSKQALNTEAFF	TGCGCCAGCAGTTCCAAACAGGCCTTGAACACTGAAGCTTTCTTT
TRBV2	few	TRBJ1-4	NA	CASSETMNEKLFF	TGTGCCAGCAGTGAAACCATGAATGAAAAACTGTTTTTT
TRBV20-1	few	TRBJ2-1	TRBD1	CSARSDRDDEQFF	TGCAGTGCTCGAAGTGACAGGGACGATGAGCAGTTCTTC
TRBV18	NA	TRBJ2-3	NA	CASSPQKGTTDTQYF	TGTGCCAGCTCCCCCCAAAAGGGGACTACAGATACGCAGTATTTT
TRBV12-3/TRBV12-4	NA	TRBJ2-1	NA	CASRREVNEQFF	TGTGCCAGCAGGCGGGAAGTGAATGAGCAGTTCTTC
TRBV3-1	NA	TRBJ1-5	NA	CASSPRTQPNQPQHF	TGTGCCAGCAGCCCTAGGACACAGCCAAATCAGCCCCAGCATTTT
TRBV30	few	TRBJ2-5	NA	CAWSVQGGETQYF	TGTGCCTGGAGTGTACAAGGGGGAGAGACCCAGTACTTC
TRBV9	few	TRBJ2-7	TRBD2	CASSVLAGVAYEQYF	TGTGCCAGCAGCGTTCTAGCGGGAGTAGCCTACGAGCAGTACTTC
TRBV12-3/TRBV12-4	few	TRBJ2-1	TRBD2	CASSSGTSGSNEQFF	TGTGCCAGCAGCTCCGGGACTAGCGGGAGTAATGAGCAGTTCTTC
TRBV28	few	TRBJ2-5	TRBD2	CASSVLAGGKETQYF	TGTGCCAGCAGCGTACTAGCGGGAGGGAAAGAGACCCAGTACTTC
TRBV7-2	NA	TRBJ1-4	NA	CASSLGPVHNEKLFF	TGTGCCAGCAGCTTGGGGCCAGTCCATAATGAAAAACTGTTTTTT
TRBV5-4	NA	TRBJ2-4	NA	CASSLDSNPANIQYF	TGTGCCAGCAGCTTGGATTCCAATCCGGCAAACATTCAGTACTTC
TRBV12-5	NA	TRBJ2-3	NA	CASGSGNTDTQYF	TGTGCTAGTGGTAGCGGCAACACAGATACGCAGTATTTT
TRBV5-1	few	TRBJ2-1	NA	CASSSRVAGVSGEQFF	TGCGCCAGCAGCTCCAGGGTCGCGGGCGTTTCTGGTGAGCAGTTCTTC
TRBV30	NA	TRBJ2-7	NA	CAWSMFNSYEQYF	TGTGCCTGGAGTATGTTCAACTCCTACGAGCAGTACTTC
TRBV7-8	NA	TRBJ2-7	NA	CASSSGPGADEQYF	TGTGCCAGCAGCTCGGGGCCAGGGGCTGACGAGCAGTACTTC
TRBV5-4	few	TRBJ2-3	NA	CASSHTRGGTDTQYF	TGTGCCAGCAGCCACACAAGGGGTGGCACAGATACGCAGTATTTT
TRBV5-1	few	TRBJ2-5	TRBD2	CASSLEFGTRQETQYF	TGCGCCAGCAGCTTGGAATTTGGGACTAGACAAGAGACCCAGTACTTC
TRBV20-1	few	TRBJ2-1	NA	CSAVDDNNEQFF	TGCAGTGCTGTAGACGACAACAATGAGCAGTTCTTC
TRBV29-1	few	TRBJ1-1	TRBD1	CSGTTGANTEAFF	TGCAGCGGTACCACAGGGGCTAACACTGAAGCTTTCTTT
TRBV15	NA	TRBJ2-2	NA	CATSERDTSTGELFF	TGTGCCACCAGCGAACGTGACACGAGCACCGGGGAGCTGTTTTTT
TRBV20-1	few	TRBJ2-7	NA	CSASTGSSYEQYF	TGCAGTGCTTCTACAGGAAGCTCCTACGAGCAGTACTTC
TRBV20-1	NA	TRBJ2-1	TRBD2	CSAHGGLGHNEQFF	TGCAGTGCTCACGGGGGACTAGGTCACAATGAGCAGTTCTTC
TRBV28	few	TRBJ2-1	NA	CASVASGTANEQFF	TGTGCCAGCGTCGCATCTGGGACCGCCAATGAGCAGTTCTTC
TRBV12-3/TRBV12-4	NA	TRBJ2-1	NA	CASSPHGSNEQFF	TGTGCCAGCAGTCCCCATGGGAGCAATGAGCAGTTCTTC
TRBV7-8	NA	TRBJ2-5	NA	CASSLDPVSQETQYF	TGTGCCAGCAGCTTAGACCCAGTCTCACAAGAGACCCAGTACTTC